The rows below give T cell receptor beta chains drawn from one sample of a study of T cell changes during pregnancy in multiple sclerosis. Produced via immunoSEQ multiplex PCR; TCRdb's table is partial and in-frame only. The sample yields over 90,000 clones, approximately 93% seen once. This specimen was peripheral blood, taken after pregnancy. These receptors were obtained from a female donor with multiple sclerosis, enrolled in a pregnancy study. The CDR3 runs from the conserved cysteine through the conserved F or W. The D gene is left open where the match is weak. Clone size, where shown, is once, few, many, or a class for clones that have expanded.

J,size,D,V,DNA,CDR3
TRBJ1-2,NA,NA,TRBV29-1,TGCAGCGTTGAAGATCATCCGGGTGGCTACACCTTC,CSVEDHPGGYTF
TRBJ2-5,NA,TRBD1,TRBV10-1,TGCGCCAGCATACCACTCGACAGGGTGCAAGAGACCCAGTACTTC,CASIPLDRVQETQYF
TRBJ1-2,NA,NA,TRBV19,TGTGCCAGTATGGGGCGCCCGGTGGACTATGGCTACACCTTC,CASMGRPVDYGYTF
TRBJ2-3,NA,TRBD2,TRBV13,TGTGCCAGCAGCCGGGGGGGAGATACGCAGTATTTT,CASSRGGDTQYF
TRBJ2-2,NA,TRBD1,TRBV29-1,TGCAGCGTTGTTGAGGGGGCGGCCGGGGAGCTGTTTTTT,CSVVEGAAGELFF
TRBJ2-4,NA,TRBD2,TRBV30,TGTGCCTGGAGTGCACTGGGACTAGCGGGAGGGCCAGGCATTCAGTACTTC,CAWSALGLAGGPGIQYF
TRBJ2-2,once,NA,TRBV6-5,TGTGCCAGCAGTTCCGGCGGCCCAAACGGGGAGCTGTTTTTT,CASSSGGPNGELFF
TRBJ2-7,NA,TRBD2,TRBV4-3,TGCGCCAGCAGCCAAGACCGCGGGAGCTCCTACGAGCAGTACTTC,CASSQDRGSSYEQYF
TRBJ1-1,NA,TRBD1,TRBV5-1,TGCGCCAGCAGCTTTTCAGGGGGATGGGGGACTGAAGCTTTCTTT,CASSFSGGWGTEAFF
TRBJ2-2,NA,NA,TRBV7-8,TGTGCCAGCAGCACTACGAACACCGGGGAGCTGTTTTTT,CASSTTNTGELFF
TRBJ2-3,NA,TRBD1,TRBV19,TGTGCCAGTAGTAACCCGGGACAGGGAAAGGCAGATACGCAGTATTTT,CASSNPGQGKADTQYF
TRBJ2-1,NA,NA,TRBV11-3,TGTGCCAGCAGCTTAGGTTGGAAGGGGAAGGTTGAGCAGTTCTTC,CASSLGWKGKVEQFF
TRBJ1-3,NA,NA,TRBV6-7,TGTGCCAGCACCTTGGGGAGGAACCTCATACACTCTGGAAACACCATATATTTT,CASTLGRNLIHSGNTIYF
TRBJ1-2,NA,TRBD1,TRBV5-1,TGCGCCAGCAGATCTCCAGGGGGTAGGTCAGATGGCTACACCTTC,CASRSPGGRSDGYTF
TRBJ2-7,NA,TRBD1,TRBV14,TGTGCCAGCAGCCGAGGGGGCCACGAGCAGTACTTC,CASSRGGHEQYF
TRBJ1-1,NA,NA,TRBV5-4,TGTGCTTCCCAAGGGGGGGCCAACACTGAAGCTTTCTTT,CASQGGANTEAFF
TRBJ2-5,NA,TRBD2,TRBV2,TGTGCCAGCAGTAAAACAGGGGCGGGGGGGGAGACCCAGTACTTC,CASSKTGAGGETQYF
TRBJ1-1,NA,TRBD1,TRBV9,TGTGCCAGCAGCGTAGGTGGACAGGTGAACACTGAAGCTTTCTTT,CASSVGGQVNTEAFF
TRBJ2-7,NA,TRBD1,TRBV18,TGTGCCAGCTCACCGGGACAGGGGCCCTACGAGCAGTACTTC,CASSPGQGPYEQYF
TRBJ1-2,NA,TRBD1,TRBV6-6,TGTGCCAGCAGTTCAACAGGGGAAGGAGGCTACACCTTC,CASSSTGEGGYTF
TRBJ1-1,NA,TRBD1,TRBV29-1,TGCAGCGTTGGGCAGGGGGCTTACACTGAAGCTTTCTTT,CSVGQGAYTEAFF
TRBJ2-7,NA,NA,TRBV5-1,TGCGCCAGCAGCTTGGGAGTAGGAGGCTACGAGCAGTACTTC,CASSLGVGGYEQYF
TRBJ1-5,NA,NA,TRBV27,TGTGCCAGCGGCCCTCGGGGGAATAGCTTGGGCAATCAGCCCCAGCATTTT,CASGPRGNSLGNQPQHF
TRBJ1-1,NA,NA,TRBV9,TGTGCCAGCAGCCCCAGCGGGATGGGTGAAGCTTTCTTT,CASSPSGMGEAFF
TRBJ2-7,NA,TRBD1,TRBV7-9,TGTGCCAGCAGCTTAGTCGACAGGGCAGGCGAGCAGTACTTC,CASSLVDRAGEQYF
TRBJ2-5,NA,TRBD2,TRBV5-1,TGCGCCAGCAGCCCCGGACTAGTGGAGACCCAGTACTTC,CASSPGLVETQYF
TRBJ2-3,NA,TRBD1,TRBV28,TGTGCCAGCAGAAACCGGGACAGGGGGACAGATACGCAGTATTTT,CASRNRDRGTDTQYF